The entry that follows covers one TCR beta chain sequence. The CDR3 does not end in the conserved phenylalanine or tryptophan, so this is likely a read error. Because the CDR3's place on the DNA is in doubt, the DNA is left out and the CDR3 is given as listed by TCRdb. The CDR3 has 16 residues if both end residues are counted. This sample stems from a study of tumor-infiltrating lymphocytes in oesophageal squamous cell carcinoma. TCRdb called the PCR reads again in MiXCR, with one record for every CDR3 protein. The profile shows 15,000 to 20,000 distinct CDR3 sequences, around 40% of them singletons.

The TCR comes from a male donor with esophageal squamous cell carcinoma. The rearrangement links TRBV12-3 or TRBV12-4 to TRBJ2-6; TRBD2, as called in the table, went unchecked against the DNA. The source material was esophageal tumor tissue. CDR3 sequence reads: CASRSTGGGSPLHFGN.